The source of this TCR beta chain is a study of blood T cell repertoires in COVID-19 (dated by TCRdb to about 2020). Regarding the study in general: The collaborator samples originated in the United States, Italy and Spain and spanned the acute and convalescent phases of COVID-19. The material from the prospective study consisted of cDNA or gDNA derived from T cells, B-cell-depleted T cells, or PBMCs. A freely available public database, intended as a resource for researchers studying the immune response to SARS-CoV-2, is where the repertoires were released. Where HLA class I and class II types were available, the types were taken from metadata supplied by the sample provider, not from assay-based typing. Nearly every sample came with metadata listing a de-identified subject ID, COVID-19 status, age in years and sex. The samples were drawn from two sources: the first 160 participants of the ongoing ImmuneRACE study, and 1,000 to 1,500 subjects contributed by 6 global collaborators. Deeply sampled blood TCRbeta repertoires from subjects exposed to, actively infected with, or recovered from COVID-19 were included in the dataset. Overall study outcomes, separate from this receptor: How much clinical and demographic metadata was included differed by source and by participant, and the metadata was provided uncurated.

Samples from volunteer blood donors who had recovered from COVID-19 were contributed by a second Seattle source. Each collaborating institution followed its own protocols to collect whole blood in K2EDTA tubes. Collaborator samples were shipped for TCRbeta analysis as frozen whole blood, isolated PBMCs, or DNA extracted from either sample type. As regards this clone: It has no known antigen specificity. No base quality information exists; no much larger clone differs at one position.

Measured from the cysteine to the phenylalanine, the CDR3 is 15 residues long. The CDR3 DNA has 45 bases and is translated from base 1. As encoded in the germline V gene, CDR1 is SGHTA while CDR2 is FQGNSA. V is shortened by 5 bases, J by 10 bases, and the region joining them spans 18 bases. TCRbeta CDR3 regions were amplified from genomic DNA using the immunoSEQ Assay, a bias-controlled multiplex PCR. Processing in the source paper ran as follows. Within the assay, amplification of reference gene primers was used to estimate how many nucleated cells each sample contained. To quantify the absolute abundance of each unique TCRbeta CDR3 rearrangement, sequence reads were collapsed and filtered. For each sample, productive Simpson clonality was calculated by taking the square root of Simpson's diversity index across productive rearrangements. In its TCRdb copy, this immuneACCESS table keeps in-frame sequences only and misses some clones. Where compared with another copy, unresolved V genes explain less than half of these, and the others have no known cause. The V and J calls and clone size are taken from that table; D and trimming were inferred from the DNA. The sample records more than 300,000 clones, approximately 89% of which are singletons. The ten biggest clones cover less than 3.5% of the sample.

Recombination joined TRBV7-2 with TRBJ1-6; the D gene lacks a confident call. Sequencing was performed on peripheral blood. This receptor was taken from a woman younger than 30 who had recovered from COVID-19. The bases are TGTGCCAGCAGCGCACGGACTGGAAGGCAGTCACCCCTCCACTTT. This gives the protein CASSARTGRQSPLHF.